This entry lists 27 T cell receptor beta chains sequenced from one sample in a study of blood T cell repertoires in COVID-19. Assay: immunoSEQ multiplex PCR; the TCRdb copy retains only in-frame clones and omits some. The sample yields 30,000 to 40,000 clones, around 86% seen once. Sequenced sample: peripheral blood. The receptors come from a man in his sixties with active COVID-19.

The V call is TRBV7-3, the J call TRBJ2-1, with 8 bases lining up with TRBD1. The junction had 6 bases not matched to a gene; V was cut back by 5 bases and J by 0 bases. The length of the CDR3 is 16 residues. Germline lookup yields CDR1 SGHTA and CDR2 FQGTGA. Here the CDR3 reads CASSVDGTGSYNEQFF. CDR3 sequence (DNA): TGTGCCAGCAGCGTCGACGGGACAGGCTCCTACAATGAGCAGTTCTTC. The variable domain in full, with the rest retrieved from reference TRBV7-3 and TRBJ2-1, is GAGVSQTPSNKVTEKGKYVELRCDPISGHTALYWYRQSLGQGPEFLIYFQGTGAADDSGLPNDRFFAVRPEGSVSTLKIQRTERGDSAVYLCASSVDGTGSYNEQFFGPGTRLTVL.

The chain carries TRBV3-1 (or the pseudogene TRBV3-2) and TRBJ1-2; D not certain. CDR1 is LGHDT and CDR2 is YNNKEL in the germline V gene (reference sequence). V lost 6 bases, J lost 0 bases, and 11 bases lay in between. The CDR3 contains 14 residues. CDR3 protein: CASSQSPSNYGYTF. CDR3 DNA sequence: TGTGCCAGCAGTCAGTCCCCCTCTAACTATGGCTACACCTTC.

About this clone: This sample includes further DNA sequences coding for the same CDR3. This chain links TRBV2 with TRBJ1-2; D call uncertain. CDR3 length: 11 amino acids. Germline V CDR1 and CDR2: SNHLY, FYNNEI. V lost 5 bases and J 8 bases, leaving 9 bases between the germline ends. The CDR3 DNA is TGTGCCAGCAGTCCGGGTTACGGCTACACCTTC. Protein sequence: CASSPGYGYTF.

This clone showed up just a few times. This rearrangement joins TRBV18 to TRBJ1-1; D is perhaps TRBD1 (5 bases). The CDR3 has 18 residues. The germline V and J ends were trimmed by 3 bases and 2 bases, with 22 bases remaining between them. Germline V gene lookup returns CDR1 KGHSH and CDR2 LQKENI. Here the CDR3 DNA reads TGTGCCAGCTCACCCTACAATGGGGCGGCTGGCCGAAACACTGAAGCTTTCTTT. Residues: CASSPYNGAAGRNTEAFF.

This sequence joins TRBV7-8 and TRBJ2-7, with D possibly matching TRBD2 (5 bases). The germline V gene has CDR1 SGHVS and CDR2 FQNEAQ. V lost 9 bases to trimming and J lost 4 bases, with 13 bases between them. The CDR3 sequence is 12 residues long. The DNA for the CDR3 is TGTGCCAGTGTAGCGTTGGGGTACGAGCAGTACTTC. This encodes CASVALGYEQYF.

V usage is TRBV28 and J usage is TRBJ2-3, with TRBD2 as a possible D gene (7 bases). Germline CDR1 is MDHEN and CDR2 is SYDVKM. The CDR3 extends over 14 amino acids. Trimming stripped 7 bases from V and 6 bases from J, with 17 bases between. CDR3 sequence (DNA): TGTGCCAGCACCTCAACCGGGGGGCTTGATACGCAGTATTTT. Amino acid sequence: CASTSTGGLDTQYF.

V is TRBV5-1 and J is TRBJ2-1, with D perhaps matching TRBD2 (6 bases). The V and J ends lost 4 bases and 0 bases respectively, with 11 bases between them. CDR3 length: 15 amino acids. Germline assignment: CDR1 SGHRS and CDR2 YFSETQ. The DNA of the CDR3 is TGCGCCAGCAGCCCCCAGACTAGCTCCTACAATGAGCAGTTCTTC. Translated, it gives CASSPQTSSYNEQFF.

This chain joins TRBV27 and TRBJ1-2; the D gene is possibly TRBD1 (5 bases). The CDR3 extends over 15 amino acids. Trimming left V 4 bases short and J 4 bases short, with 16 bases between. CDR1 is MNHEY, CDR2 SMNVEV, per germline (reference sequence). The CDR3 sequence: CASSSSGLRIYGYTF. For the CDR3, the DNA is TGTGCCAGCAGTTCATCGGGACTGAGGATCTATGGCTACACCTTC.

The genes are TRBV6-5 and TRBJ1-4; no definite D call. This CDR3 comprises 13 residues. Trimming removed 6 bases at V and 2 bases at J, with 7 bases between. Germline V gene lookup returns CDR1 MNHEY and CDR2 SVGAGI. CDR3 residues: CASSARTNEKLFF. CDR3 sequence (DNA): TGTGCCAGCAGCGCCCGGACTAATGAAAAACTGTTTTTT.

J is TRBJ2-2 and V is TRBV9; 12 bases are a match to TRBD2. The CDR3 has 17 amino acids. The J segment lost 4 bases and the V segment lost 4 bases, leaving 8 bases of the junction unmatched. Germline V lookup: CDR1 SGDLS, CDR2 YYNGEE. This CDR3 is CASSITSGRTGTGELFF. The CDR3 nucleotides read TGTGCCAGCAGCATAACTAGCGGGAGGACGGGCACCGGGGAGCTGTTTTTT.

The CDR3 here is CASSPSGQETQYF. The CDR3 coding sequence is TGTGCCAGCTCACCATCGGGGCAAGAGACCCAGTACTTC. J is TRBJ2-5 and V is TRBV18; maybe TRBD2 (5 bases). Germline CDR1 reads KGHSH; CDR2 reads LQKENI. Between the trimmed V and J ends, which lost 2 bases and 2 bases, there was a span of 6 bases. The CDR3 loop spans 13 amino acids.

The chain is built from TRBV15 and TRBJ1-5; no definite D call. V lost 2 bases to trimming and J lost 6 bases, with 17 bases between them. The length of the CDR3 is 16 residues. Germline V gives CDR1 LNHNV, CDR2 YYDKDF (reference sequence). Here the CDR3 DNA reads TGTGCCACCAGCAGAATCACGGGGTTAGGAGGTCAGCCCCAGCATTTT. The encoded protein is CATSRITGLGGQPQHF. Looking up the rest from reference TRBV15 and TRBJ1-5 gives the full variable domain: DAMVIQNPRYQVTQFGKPVTLSCSQTLNHNVMYWYQQKSSQAPKLLFHYYDKDFNNEADTPDNFQSRRPNTSFCFLDIRSPGLGDTAMYLCATSRITGLGGQPQHFGDGTRLSIL.

With regard to this clone: Compared with germline, one end of the junction differs, possibly owing to a read error. This sequence joins TRBV7-7 and TRBJ2-1; 11 bases line up with TRBD1. This CDR3 is built from 15 residues. The V gene's germline CDR1 is SSHAT and CDR2 FNYEAQ (reference sequence). The CDR3 here is CASSSDRGQLNEQFF. CDR3 nucleotide sequence: TGTGCTAGCAGCTCGGACAGGGGGCAATTAAATGAGCAGTTCTTC.

V and J are TRBV7-9 and TRBJ2-7, with a possible D match to TRBD1 (5 bases). Per the germline V gene, CDR1 is SEHNR and CDR2 is FQNEAQ (reference sequence). The V and J ends lost 0 bases and 5 bases respectively, with 11 bases between them. The CDR3 spans 14 residues. CDR3: CASSLAGRPNEQYF. CDR3 nucleotide sequence: TGTGCCAGCAGCTTAGCGGGGCGTCCCAACGAGCAGTACTTC.

This chain uses TRBV7-3 with TRBJ2-6; 11 bases match TRBD1. Trimming removed 5 bases from V and 2 bases from J; junction bases left unmatched: 5. Germline lookup yields CDR1 SGHTA and CDR2 FQGTGA. The CDR3 loop spans 17 amino acids. CDR3 DNA: TGTGCCAGCAGCGCCACGGGACAGGGGGCTGGGGCCAACGTCCTGACTTTC. It encodes CASSATGQGAGANVLTF.

The chain recombines TRBV5-1 with TRBJ2-1; 7 nucleotides line up with TRBD2. V was clipped by 1 base and J by 9 bases; unmatched bases: 7. This CDR3 contains 14 residues. Germline V gives CDR1 SGHRS, CDR2 YFSETQ. The CDR3 DNA is TGCGCCAGCAGCTTGACCAGCGGGATCCGTGAGCAGTTCTTC. Translation gives CASSLTSGIREQFF.

This sequence joins TRBV6-5 and TRBJ2-3; 12 bases fit TRBD2. The CDR3 is 15 amino acids. Per the germline V gene, CDR1 is MNHEY and CDR2 is SVGAGI. With V trimmed by 4 bases and J by 5 bases, 4 bases remained unmatched. The CDR3 coding sequence is TGTGCCAGCAGTTGGACTAGCGGGGCGTTAGATACGCAGTATTTT. Translated, it gives CASSWTSGALDTQYF.

This chain connects TRBV12-3 or TRBV12-4 to TRBJ2-1, with 7 bases aligning to TRBD1. This CDR3 comprises 13 residues. The J segment lost 4 bases and the V segment lost 5 bases, leaving 2 bases of the junction unmatched. Written as DNA, the CDR3 is TGTGCCAGCAGTACACAGGGGTACAATGAGCAGTTCTTC. It codes for CASSTQGYNEQFF.

The chain uses TRBV3-1 (or the pseudogene TRBV3-2) and TRBJ2-5; 7 bases map to TRBD2. Germline-derived CDR1 and CDR2 are LGHDT and YNNKEL (reference sequence). CDR3 length: 13 residues. With V trimmed by 4 bases and J by 3 bases, 2 bases remained unmatched. The CDR3 reads CASSPGTKETQYF. The CDR3 coding sequence is TGTGCCAGCAGCCCCGGGACTAAAGAGACCCAGTACTTC.

The V and J genes are TRBV2 and TRBJ2-3; 9 bases agree with TRBD2. J gave up 6 bases and V 4 bases, and 8 bases lay outside the gene matches. Germline V gene lookup returns CDR1 SNHLY and CDR2 FYNNEI. CDR3 length: 15 amino acids. CDR3 loop: CASSGLAGGRDTQYF. Here the CDR3 DNA reads TGTGCCAGCAGTGGCCTCGCGGGGGGGCGGGATACGCAGTATTTT. Full variable domain (outside the CDR3, taken from reference TRBV2 and TRBJ2-3): EPEVTQTPSHQVTQMGQEVILRCVPISNHLYFYWYRQILGQKVEFLVSFYNNEISEKSEIFDDQFSVERPDGSNFTLKIRSTKLEDSAMYFCASSGLAGGRDTQYFGPGTRLTVL.

The chain is built from TRBV6-2 or TRBV6-3 and TRBJ1-1; the D is unclear. The V gene lost 2 bases and the J gene lost 5 bases, with 12 bases spanning the gap. CDR1 MNHEY and CDR2 SVGEGT come from the germline V gene. The CDR3 extends over 14 amino acids. The CDR3 region is CASSYRPGGTEAFF. In nucleotides, the CDR3 is TGTGCCAGCAGTTACAGACCGGGAGGGACTGAAGCTTTCTTT.

The J gene is TRBJ1-6, the V gene TRBV18; D might be TRBD1 (6 bases). Germline CDR1 and CDR2: KGHSH and LQKENI. This CDR3 region has 13 residues. Between the trimmed V and J ends, which lost 3 bases and 14 bases, there was a span of 14 bases. The CDR3 DNA follows: TGTGCCAGCTCACCGGGACAAGTTTTAGCCCTCCACTTT. This sequence encodes CASSPGQVLALHF.

This clone was recorded a few times. The chain combines TRBV19 with TRBJ2-5, with TRBD2 matching 7 bases. The germline V gene has CDR1 LNHDA and CDR2 SQIVND (reference sequence). The junction had 6 bases not matched to a gene; V was cut back by 6 bases and J by 5 bases. This CDR3 comprises 13 residues. The CDR3 loop is CASSVGGMETQYF. The CDR3 DNA follows: TGTGCCAGTAGCGTGGGGGGGATGGAGACCCAGTACTTC.

DNA for the CDR3: TGTGCCAGCAGTCCCCGGACAGTAAGGAACACCGGGGAGCTGTTTTTT. Its protein product is CASSPRTVRNTGELFF. This chain uses TRBV28 with TRBJ2-2, with D tentatively TRBD1 (6 bases). The CDR3 contains 16 residues. Looked up from germline, CDR1 is MDHEN and CDR2 is SYDVKM. Trimming cost V 5 bases and J 1 base, with 14 bases left between them.

The chain links TRBV12-3 or TRBV12-4 to TRBJ1-1; TRBD1 matches at 10 bases. V was clipped by 1 base and J by 10 bases; unmatched bases: 3. The CDR3 length is 13 residues. CDR3 DNA: TGTGCCAGCAGTTTAGGACAGGGGGCTGGAGCTTTCTTT. Its protein product is CASSLGQGAGAFF.

The sample holds one count of this clone. V gene TRBV5-5 combines with J gene TRBJ2-1, with 7 positions matching TRBD1. Germline V CDR1 and CDR2: SGHKS, YYEKEE (reference sequence). V was pared by 4 bases and J by 6 bases, with 13 bases of the junction left unmatched. The CDR3 runs 16 residues. Here the CDR3 reads CASSRDGGQTGNEQFF. The CDR3 DNA reads as TGTGCCAGCAGCAGGGATGGGGGACAGACTGGCAATGAGCAGTTCTTC.

The gene calls are TRBV5-1 and TRBJ2-3, with D unresolved. CDR3 length: 12 residues. V was cut by 2 bases and J by 3 bases, with 4 bases left in between. Germline V CDR1 and CDR2: SGHRS, YFSETQ. The CDR3 DNA sequence: TGCGCCAGCAGCTTCGGGACAGATACGCAGTATTTT. Translation: CASSFGTDTQYF.